This T cell receptor (beta chain) was captured by sequencing in a study of post-analysis software for immune sequencing data. Study-level points and caveats: Elevated frequency relative to controls characterized roughly five TRBV segments in patients, TRBV5-6, TRBV5-1 and TRBV20-1 among them. Normalized Chao1 diversity was significantly lower in multiple sclerosis patients than in controls.

TCR beta libraries were prepared from cDNA with unique molecular identifiers. TCRdb used MiXCR to reprocess the PCR reads, holding one entry per CDR3 protein. The repertoire holds more than 500,000 distinct CDR3 sequences, with around 34% as singletons. Comments on this clonotype: The antigen remains unidentified.

Germline V lookup: CDR1 MNHEY, CDR2 SVGAGI. The CDR3 spans 16 residues. The sequenced sample was blood. This TCR came from a girl under 18 with multiple sclerosis. The chain combines TRBV6-5 with TRBJ2-1, with TRBD2 as a possible D gene (6 bases). The end of the DNA is better explained by TRBJ2-7, so the J call may be wrong. CDR3 nucleotides: TGTGCCAGCAGTTACTTTGGGGGGTTGGGCTACAATGAGCAGTACTTC. Translated, it gives CASSYFGGLGYNEQYF.